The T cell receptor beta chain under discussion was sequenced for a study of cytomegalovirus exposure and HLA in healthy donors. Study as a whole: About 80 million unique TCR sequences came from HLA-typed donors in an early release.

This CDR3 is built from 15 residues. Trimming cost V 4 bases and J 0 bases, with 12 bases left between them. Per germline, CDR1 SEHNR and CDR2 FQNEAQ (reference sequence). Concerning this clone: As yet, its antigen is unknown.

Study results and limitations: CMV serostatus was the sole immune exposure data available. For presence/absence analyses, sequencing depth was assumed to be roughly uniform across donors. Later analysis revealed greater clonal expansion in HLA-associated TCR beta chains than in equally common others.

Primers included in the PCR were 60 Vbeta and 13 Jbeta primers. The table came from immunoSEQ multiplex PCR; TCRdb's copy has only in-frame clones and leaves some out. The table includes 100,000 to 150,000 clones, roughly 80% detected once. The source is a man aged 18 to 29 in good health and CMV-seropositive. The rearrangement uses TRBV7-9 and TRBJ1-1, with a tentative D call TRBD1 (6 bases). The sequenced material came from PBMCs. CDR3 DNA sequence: TGTGCCAGCAGCTCGGGGCGGGGGCTGAACACTGAAGCTTTCTTT. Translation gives CASSSGRGLNTEAFF.